This T cell receptor beta chain derives from a study of cytomegalovirus exposure and HLA in healthy donors. Only a few counts were recorded for this clone. V gave up 4 bases and J gave up 0 bases, with 11 bases separating them. The CDR3 length is 14 residues. The V gene's germline CDR1 is SGDLS and CDR2 YYNGEE. This PCR relied on a set of 60 Vbeta primers and 13 Jbeta primers. Produced via immunoSEQ multiplex PCR; TCRdb's table is partial and in-frame only. This sample has 180,000 or so clones, with 70% to 80% found just once. This TCR derives from a female donor in good health and CMV-seronegative. The genes are TRBV9 and TRBJ2-7; weak D call: TRBD1 (5 bases). Sequencing was carried out using PBMCs. Here the CDR3 DNA reads TGTGCCAGCAGCTTGACAGTTAACTCCTACGAGCAGTACTTC. Translated: CASSLTVNSYEQYF.